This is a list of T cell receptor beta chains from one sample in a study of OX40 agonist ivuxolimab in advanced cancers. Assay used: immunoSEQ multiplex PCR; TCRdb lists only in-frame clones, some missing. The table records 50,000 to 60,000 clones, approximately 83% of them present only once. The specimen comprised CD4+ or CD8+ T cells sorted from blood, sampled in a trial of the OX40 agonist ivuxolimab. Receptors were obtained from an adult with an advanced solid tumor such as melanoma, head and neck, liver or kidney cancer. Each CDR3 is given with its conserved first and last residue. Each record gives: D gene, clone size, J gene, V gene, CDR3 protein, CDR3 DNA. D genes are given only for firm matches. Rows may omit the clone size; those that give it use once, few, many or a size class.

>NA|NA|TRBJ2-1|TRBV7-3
CASSLSGGYNEQFF
TGTGCCAGCAGCTTATCAGGGGGGTACAATGAGCAGTTCTTC
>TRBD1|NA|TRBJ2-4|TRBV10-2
CASSEQGVKNIQYF
TGCGCCAGCAGTGAGCAGGGGGTCAAAAACATTCAGTACTTC
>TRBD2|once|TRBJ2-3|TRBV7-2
CANRLAGGPADTQYF
TGTGCCAATCGACTAGCGGGGGGGCCGGCGGATACGCAGTATTTT
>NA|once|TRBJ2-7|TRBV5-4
CASSLVAGTNEQYF
TGTGCCAGCAGCTTGGTCGCAGGGACCAACGAGCAGTACTTC
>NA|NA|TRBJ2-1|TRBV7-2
CASSLDLTGEEYEQFF
TGTGCCAGCAGCTTAGATCTTACGGGAGAAGAGTATGAGCAGTTCTTC
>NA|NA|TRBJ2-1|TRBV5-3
CARSSGTDNEQFF
TGTGCCAGAAGCTCCGGGACTGACAATGAGCAGTTCTTC
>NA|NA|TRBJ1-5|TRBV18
CASSPTPGRQPQHF
TGTGCCAGCTCACCAACCCCCGGCAGACAGCCCCAGCATTTT
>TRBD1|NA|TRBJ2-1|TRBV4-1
CASSQEDRGNNEQFF
TGCGCCAGCAGCCAAGAGGACAGGGGGAATAATGAGCAGTTCTTC
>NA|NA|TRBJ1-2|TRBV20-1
CSAIGVYGYTF
TGCAGTGCAATAGGGGTCTATGGCTACACCTTC
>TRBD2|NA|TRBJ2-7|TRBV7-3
CASSLTGLELSEQYF
TGTGCCAGCAGCTTAACTGGACTAGAGTTAAGCGAGCAGTACTTC
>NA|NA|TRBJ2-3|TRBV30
CAWSVRRGTATDTQYF
TGTGCCTGGAGTGTACGAAGAGGCACTGCCACAGATACGCAGTATTTT
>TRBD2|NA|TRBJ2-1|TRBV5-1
CASSLGLAAGNEQFF
TGCGCCAGCAGCTTGGGACTAGCTGCCGGCAATGAGCAGTTCTTC
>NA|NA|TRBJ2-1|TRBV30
CAWNSYNEQFF
TGTGCCTGGAACTCCTACAATGAGCAGTTCTTC